A selection of T cell receptor beta chains follows, all from one sample in a study of glioma-infiltrating T cells. Using its own MiXCR run on the multiplex PCR reads, TCRdb lists one record per CDR3 protein. This table holds 44,000 or so distinct CDR3 sequences, 20% to 25% found once. The sample was glioma tissue, nonneoplastic brain tissue, or PBMCs (not recorded which). The receptors were gathered from a human donor with low-grade glioma or glioblastoma, undergoing nonglioma brain surgery, or in good health (not recorded which). The CDR3 runs from the conserved cysteine through the conserved F or W. Fields, in order: CDR3 DNA, CDR3 protein, J gene, clone size, D gene, V gene. D genes are given only for firm matches. Some rows have no size entry. The others give once, few or many, or a class for an expanded clone.

cdr3_nt: TGCGCCAGCAGCCTCCCGGGCCAAGAGACCCAGTACTTC; cdr3_aa: CASSLPGQETQYF; j_call: TRBJ2-5; clone_size: few; d_call: NA; v_call: TRBV5-1
cdr3_nt: TGTGCCAGCAGCCAGATCATGAACACTGAAGCTTTCTTT; cdr3_aa: CASSQIMNTEAFF; j_call: TRBJ1-1; clone_size: many; d_call: NA; v_call: TRBV14
cdr3_nt: TGTGCCAGCAGTTCGACTGATAATTCACCCCTCCACTTT; cdr3_aa: CASSSTDNSPLHF; j_call: TRBJ1-6; clone_size: many; d_call: NA; v_call: TRBV28
cdr3_nt: TGCAGTGCTAGAGATTCCCGGGGGTCCAACTATGGCTACACCTTT; cdr3_aa: CSARDSRGSNYGYTF; j_call: TRBJ1-2; clone_size: NA; d_call: NA; v_call: TRBV20-1
cdr3_nt: TGCGCCAGCAGTGAGTCGCTGGGCCAGAACACTGAAGCTTTCTTT; cdr3_aa: CASSESLGQNTEAFF; j_call: TRBJ1-1; clone_size: many; d_call: NA; v_call: TRBV10-2
cdr3_nt: TGTGCCAGCAGCTTAGCGTATGCTAGCGGGGGAGATACGCAGTATTTT; cdr3_aa: CASSLAYASGGDTQYF; j_call: TRBJ2-3; clone_size: many; d_call: TRBD2; v_call: TRBV7-8
cdr3_nt: TGTGCCAGCAGCCGGGGACAGGGGGTCAATTCACCCCTCCACTTT; cdr3_aa: CASSRGQGVNSPLHF; j_call: TRBJ1-6; clone_size: many; d_call: TRBD1; v_call: TRBV3-1
cdr3_nt: TGTGCCAGCAGTTTTGGCGGGCTGGGGAATGAGCAGTTCTTC; cdr3_aa: CASSFGGLGNEQFF; j_call: TRBJ2-1; clone_size: many; d_call: NA; v_call: TRBV12-3/TRBV12-4
cdr3_nt: TGCAGCGTTGGGGGCCCCTTTGGCTACACCTTC; cdr3_aa: CSVGGPFGYTF; j_call: TRBJ1-2; clone_size: NA; d_call: NA; v_call: TRBV29-1
cdr3_nt: TGTGCCAGCAGCTCAGACAGGGTCAGCGATACGCAGTATTTT; cdr3_aa: CASSSDRVSDTQYF; j_call: TRBJ2-3; clone_size: many; d_call: TRBD1; v_call: TRBV7-2
cdr3_nt: TGTGCCAGCTCACCTCCCCCCGCGACACGCACCTACAATGAGCAGTTCTTC; cdr3_aa: CASSPPPATRTYNEQFF; j_call: TRBJ2-1; clone_size: NA; d_call: NA; v_call: TRBV18
cdr3_nt: TGTGCCAGCAGCCCCGGCGGGGGGGGCGCAGATACGCAGTATTTT; cdr3_aa: CASSPGGGGADTQYF; j_call: TRBJ2-3; clone_size: NA; d_call: TRBD2; v_call: TRBV7-8
cdr3_nt: TGTGCCAGCAGTGAGAGTCCCTACAATGAGCAGTTCTTC; cdr3_aa: CASSESPYNEQFF; j_call: TRBJ2-1; clone_size: many; d_call: NA; v_call: TRBV6-1
cdr3_nt: TGTGCCAGTAGTTTCCCTTGGACTAGCGGTGCCACCGGGGAGCTGTTTTTT; cdr3_aa: CASSFPWTSGATGELFF; j_call: TRBJ2-2; clone_size: NA; d_call: TRBD2; v_call: TRBV19
cdr3_nt: TGTGCCAGCAGCCAAGACAGGGTCGGGACCCAGTACTTC; cdr3_aa: CASSQDRVGTQYF; j_call: TRBJ2-5; clone_size: many; d_call: NA; v_call: TRBV3-1
cdr3_nt: TGTGCCAGCAGCCCCGCCGCAGGGAGGCAAGAGACCCAGTACTTC; cdr3_aa: CASSPAAGRQETQYF; j_call: TRBJ2-5; clone_size: many; d_call: NA; v_call: TRBV27
cdr3_nt: TGTGCCAGCAGCCACCCAGCGGGAGATCGCTACGAGCAGTACTTC; cdr3_aa: CASSHPAGDRYEQYF; j_call: TRBJ2-7; clone_size: many; d_call: TRBD2; v_call: TRBV6-2/TRBV6-3
cdr3_nt: TGTGCCACCGGAAAATTAGCCGGGACAGCCTACGAACTTAACTATGGCTACACCTTC; cdr3_aa: CATGKLAGTAYELNYGYTF; j_call: TRBJ1-2; clone_size: few; d_call: TRBD1; v_call: TRBV12-3/TRBV12-4
cdr3_nt: TGCGCCAGCAGCCAGTTCGCCGGGACAGGGGGCTACGAGCAGTACTTC; cdr3_aa: CASSQFAGTGGYEQYF; j_call: TRBJ2-7; clone_size: few; d_call: TRBD1; v_call: TRBV4-1
cdr3_nt: TGCGCCAGCAGCCCTGCGCGAACGTCGTACTACGAGCAGTACTTC; cdr3_aa: CASSPARTSYYEQYF; j_call: TRBJ2-7; clone_size: many; d_call: NA; v_call: TRBV5-1
cdr3_nt: TGTGCCAGTAAAGGAGGCGGCACAGGGGGCTACGAGCAGTACTTC; cdr3_aa: CASKGGGTGGYEQYF; j_call: TRBJ2-7; clone_size: NA; d_call: TRBD1; v_call: TRBV19
cdr3_nt: TGCGCCAGCAGCCAATATTTCGGGGGCGCAGATACGCAGTATTTT; cdr3_aa: CASSQYFGGADTQYF; j_call: TRBJ2-3; clone_size: many; d_call: NA; v_call: TRBV4-1
cdr3_nt: TGTGCCACCAGGGATAGGACAGGGGAGGAGACCCAGTACTTC; cdr3_aa: CATRDRTGEETQYF; j_call: TRBJ2-5; clone_size: many; d_call: TRBD1; v_call: TRBV24-1
cdr3_nt: TGTGCCAGCAGCTTCCAGGGAAGCAATCAGCCCCAGCATTTT; cdr3_aa: CASSFQGSNQPQHF; j_call: TRBJ1-5; clone_size: NA; d_call: NA; v_call: TRBV7-2
cdr3_nt: TGTGCCAGCAGTGAAAGTGTCAGCCCTGGGGCCAACGTCCTGACTTTC; cdr3_aa: CASSESVSPGANVLTF; j_call: TRBJ2-6; clone_size: NA; d_call: NA; v_call: TRBV6-1
cdr3_nt: TGTGCCAGCAGCCAAGCGTGGGCTTTTACGGATGAGCAGTTCTTC; cdr3_aa: CASSQAWAFTDEQFF; j_call: TRBJ2-1; clone_size: NA; d_call: NA; v_call: TRBV4-2
cdr3_nt: TGCGCCAGCAGCTTGGGGGACAGCATGGATACGCAGTATTTT; cdr3_aa: CASSLGDSMDTQYF; j_call: TRBJ2-3; clone_size: many; d_call: TRBD1; v_call: TRBV5-1
cdr3_nt: TGTGCCAGCAGTTCTCCCAGGGTCGCACTTCCTGAAGCTTTCTTT; cdr3_aa: CASSSPRVALPEAFF; j_call: TRBJ1-1; clone_size: many; d_call: NA; v_call: TRBV5-4
cdr3_nt: TGTGCCAGCAAGGACAGGGGCTCTGGGGTTAACGTCCTGACTTTC; cdr3_aa: CASKDRGSGVNVLTF; j_call: TRBJ2-6; clone_size: NA; d_call: TRBD1; v_call: TRBV6-6
cdr3_nt: TGTGCCAGCAGCACTTCTGGGGGAGGTGGCTACACCTTC; cdr3_aa: CASSTSGGGGYTF; j_call: TRBJ1-2; clone_size: many; d_call: NA; v_call: TRBV7-8
cdr3_nt: TGTGCCAGCAGTCTGATGACAGGGGGCATTAGTACTGAAGCTTTCTTT; cdr3_aa: CASSLMTGGISTEAFF; j_call: TRBJ1-1; clone_size: many; d_call: TRBD1; v_call: TRBV12-3/TRBV12-4
cdr3_nt: TGCGCCAGCAGGAGGACAGCCTCGAGCTCCTACGGGCAGTACTTC; cdr3_aa: CASRRTASSSYGQYF; j_call: TRBJ2-7; clone_size: NA; d_call: NA; v_call: TRBV7-3
cdr3_nt: TGTGCCAGCACCATAGCTGGCAGGGAAGCAGATACGCAGTATTTT; cdr3_aa: CASTIAGREADTQYF; j_call: TRBJ2-3; clone_size: many; d_call: NA; v_call: TRBV2
cdr3_nt: TGTGCCAGCAGCCAAGATTCTTCCTACGAGCAGTACTTC; cdr3_aa: CASSQDSSYEQYF; j_call: TRBJ2-7; clone_size: NA; d_call: NA; v_call: TRBV3-1
cdr3_nt: TGTGCCAGCAGTTCTTGGGGCATGAACACTGAAGCTTTCTTT; cdr3_aa: CASSSWGMNTEAFF; j_call: TRBJ1-1; clone_size: many; d_call: NA; v_call: TRBV27
cdr3_nt: TGCGCCAGCAGCCAAGATCCGGGGTTGGGACAGCCCCAGCATTTT; cdr3_aa: CASSQDPGLGQPQHF; j_call: TRBJ1-5; clone_size: many; d_call: NA; v_call: TRBV4-1
cdr3_nt: TGCGCCAGCAGCCAAGACAGGGAGGGGGCCAACATTCAGTACTTC; cdr3_aa: CASSQDREGANIQYF; j_call: TRBJ2-4; clone_size: NA; d_call: NA; v_call: TRBV4-1
cdr3_nt: TGCGCCAGCAGCTTCTCGCGCCCGTGGGGGGCCCCCCGGAATCAGCCCCAGCATTTT; cdr3_aa: CASSFSRPWGAPRNQPQHF; j_call: TRBJ1-5; clone_size: NA; d_call: NA; v_call: TRBV5-1
cdr3_nt: TGCAGTGCTAGTAAGGAGGCCTTT; cdr3_aa: CSASKEAF; j_call: TRBJ1-1; clone_size: many; d_call: NA; v_call: TRBV20-1
cdr3_nt: TGCGCCAGCAGCCAAGATTTGGTGAACACTGAAGCTTTCTTT; cdr3_aa: CASSQDLVNTEAFF; j_call: TRBJ1-1; clone_size: many; d_call: NA; v_call: TRBV4-1
cdr3_nt: TGTGCCAGCAGTGAACTAGCGGGGGAGAGGAATGAGCAGTTCTTC; cdr3_aa: CASSELAGERNEQFF; j_call: TRBJ2-1; clone_size: many; d_call: TRBD2; v_call: TRBV25-1
cdr3_nt: TGTGCCAGCAGTTCTAGCGGGGTTAAGCGGGATACGCAGTATTTT; cdr3_aa: CASSSSGVKRDTQYF; j_call: TRBJ2-3; clone_size: NA; d_call: TRBD2; v_call: TRBV28
cdr3_nt: TGTGTCTCCGGGACTGGGGCCAACGTCCTGACTTTC; cdr3_aa: CVSGTGANVLTF; j_call: TRBJ2-6; clone_size: few; d_call: NA; v_call: TRBV7-9
cdr3_nt: TGTGCCAGCAGCCCAACCGTGGACAATGAGCAGTTCTTC; cdr3_aa: CASSPTVDNEQFF; j_call: TRBJ2-1; clone_size: NA; d_call: NA; v_call: TRBV13
cdr3_nt: TGTGCCAGCAGCCTTCGACTAGCGGGGGCGTCTAACGGCAATGAGCAGTTCTTC; cdr3_aa: CASSLRLAGASNGNEQFF; j_call: TRBJ2-1; clone_size: few; d_call: TRBD2; v_call: TRBV5-5
cdr3_nt: TGTGCCAGCAGCCAAGGACAGGGATCTGACTATGGCTACACCTTC; cdr3_aa: CASSQGQGSDYGYTF; j_call: TRBJ1-2; clone_size: few; d_call: TRBD1; v_call: TRBV14
cdr3_nt: TGCGCCAGCAGCCTGGGAGGGAACTATGGCTACACCTTC; cdr3_aa: CASSLGGNYGYTF; j_call: TRBJ1-2; clone_size: many; d_call: NA; v_call: TRBV4-1
cdr3_nt: TGTGCCAGCAGTGAAGTTAAAGGATTGTACGAGCAGTACTTC; cdr3_aa: CASSEVKGLYEQYF; j_call: TRBJ2-7; clone_size: many; d_call: NA; v_call: TRBV6-1
cdr3_nt: TGTGCCAGCAGTCCGATCACAGATACGCAGTATTTT; cdr3_aa: CASSPITDTQYF; j_call: TRBJ2-3; clone_size: many; d_call: NA; v_call: TRBV12-3/TRBV12-4